Following are 21 T cell receptor beta chains from one sample sequenced in a study of blood T cells in healthy people across ages. The second PCR ran about 6 to 12 cycles with a sample-barcoded 5' primer and J-beta primers. One entry per CDR3 protein results from TCRdb running MiXCR on the 5' RACE reads. The sample includes almost 300,000 distinct CDR3 sequences, roughly 29% of them seen just once. The sample taken for sequencing was blood. The receptors derive from a woman between 65 and 79 years old in good health.

The chain employs TRBV19 and TRBJ2-1; D gene uncertain. The CDR3 has 14 amino acids. Trimming took 3 bases from V and 6 from J, leaving 12 bases between them. Germline lookup yields CDR1 LNHDA and CDR2 SQIVND (reference sequence). In nucleotides, the CDR3 is TGTGCCAGTAGTATGTTGGGTAGTTTCAATGAGCAGTTCTTC. Protein sequence: CASSMLGSFNEQFF.

This chain connects TRBV29-1 to TRBJ2-1; possible D gene TRBD2, 6 bases. V shed 5 bases and J shed 3 bases, with 11 bases lying between them. The CDR3 is 13 amino acids. The germline V gene has CDR1 SQVTM and CDR2 ANQGSEA. CDR3 in amino acids: CSVTAGFYNEQFF. The CDR3 nucleotides read TGCAGCGTTACAGCGGGCTTCTACAATGAGCAGTTCTTC.

This clonotype appeared a few times. The CDR3 loop is CASSPEGAASGNTIYF. CDR3 sequence (DNA): TGTGCCAGCTCACCGGAGGGGGCAGCCTCTGGAAACACCATATATTTT. The chain combines TRBV18 with TRBJ1-3, with 7 bases aligning to TRBD1. Per germline, CDR1 KGHSH and CDR2 LQKENI. The V segment lost 3 bases and the J segment 0 bases; nucleotides outside the gene matches: 5. This CDR3 region has 16 residues.

With respect to this clonotype: One junction end does not reproduce the germline sequence, and a read error may be involved. The chain joins TRBV6-1 to TRBJ2-5; 7 bases align to TRBD2. The CDR3 consists of 12 residues. Germline V gene lookup returns CDR1 MNHNS and CDR2 SASEGT. CDR3 residues: CAGSDGEGTQYF. CDR3 bases: TGTGCCGGCAGTGACGGGGAGGGGACCCAGTACTTC.

The J gene is TRBJ1-1, the V gene TRBV2; a possible D gene is TRBD1 (6 bases). CDR1 SNHLY and CDR2 FYNNEI come from the germline V gene. V was clipped by 7 bases and J by 5 bases, with 17 bases between them. The CDR3 extends over 14 amino acids. As DNA, the CDR3 is TGTGCCAGCATTTACAGGGTGGGGATGACTGAAGCTTTCTTT. Translation gives CASIYRVGMTEAFF. Full variable domain (missing parts from reference TRBV2 and TRBJ1-1): EPEVTQTPSHQVTQMGQEVILRCVPISNHLYFYWYRQILGQKVEFLVSFYNNEISEKSEIFDDQFSVERPDGSNFTLKIRSTKLEDSAMYFCASIYRVGMTEAFFGQGTRLTVV.

V gene TRBV29-1 combines with J gene TRBJ2-1, with TRBD1 as a possible D gene (6 bases). The CDR3 has 11 residues. Germline assignment: CDR1 SQVTM and CDR2 ANQGSEA. With 6 bases removed from V and 6 bases from J, the gap between germline ends came to 9 bases. CDR3 protein: CSVGALNEQFF. The CDR3 coding sequence is TGCAGCGTGGGGGCCCTCAATGAGCAGTTCTTC.

This clonotype appeared a few times. DNA for the CDR3: TGTGCCAGCTCGCCTCGACAGGGGGCGCCTCCTGGGGCCAACGTCCTGACTTTC. Its protein product is CASSPRQGAPPGANVLTF. V is TRBV18 and J is TRBJ2-6, with 10 bases fitting TRBD1. The germline V gene has CDR1 KGHSH and CDR2 LQKENI. This CDR3 has 18 residues. Trimming cost V 6 bases and J 2 bases; bases outside gene matches: 10.

The chain is built from TRBV20-1 and TRBJ1-2; D uncertain. Trimming pared 4 bases from V and 2 bases from J, leaving 11 bases between. Germline lookup yields CDR1 DFQATT and CDR2 SNEGSKA (reference sequence). The CDR3 runs to 13 residues. The CDR3 region is CSAIGTGNYGYTF. CDR3 bases: TGCAGTGCTATCGGTACGGGGAACTATGGCTACACCTTC.

J is TRBJ2-1 and V is TRBV20-1; weak D call: TRBD2 (5 bases). With 7 bases removed from V and 3 bases from J, the gap between germline ends came to 19 bases. CDR1 and CDR2 from the germline V gene are DFQATT and SNEGSKA (reference sequence). This CDR3 contains 15 residues. CDR3 sequence reads: CSVSRRRSYYNEQFF. DNA for the CDR3: TGCAGTGTATCTAGGCGGAGGTCCTACTACAATGAGCAGTTCTTC.

In its sample, this clonotype was seen many times. The chain carries TRBV7-3 and TRBJ2-5; tentative D call: TRBD2 (5 bases). CDR1 and CDR2 from the germline V gene are SGHTA and FQGTGA. This CDR3 has 10 amino acids. The germline V and J ends were trimmed by 2 bases and 10 bases, with 5 bases remaining between them. This CDR3 reads CASSLEGQYF. CDR3 in DNA: TGTGCCAGCAGCTTAGAGGGCCAGTACTTC.

V and J are TRBV28 and TRBJ2-3; 10 positions match TRBD2. The CDR3 has 15 residues. Germline trimming cut 5 bases from V and 6 bases from J; bases unmatched to any gene: 8. Looked up from germline, CDR1 is MDHEN and CDR2 is SYDVKM. The CDR3 DNA sequence: TGTGCCAGCAGTCTACGAGCGGGAGGGCTGGATACGCAGTATTTT. It translates to CASSLRAGGLDTQYF.

This clonotype was seen only a few times. J is TRBJ2-3 and V is TRBV6-2 or TRBV6-3; 9 nucleotides agree with TRBD2. Losses at the gene ends were 7 bases for V and 3 bases for J; bases not matched to a gene: 8. Germline CDR1 and CDR2: MNHEY and SVGEGT. The CDR3 loop spans 15 amino acids. CDR3 loop: CASKVSGSWTDTQYF. The CDR3 DNA reads as TGTGCCAGCAAGGTTAGCGGGAGTTGGACAGATACGCAGTATTTT.

This clonotype has at least ten counts. The chain uses TRBV20-1 and TRBJ1-1, with no clear D. CDR1 is DFQATT, CDR2 SNEGSKA, per germline (reference sequence). V lost 5 bases and J lost 0, with 10 bases in between. CDR3 length equals 13 residues. Here the CDR3 reads CSARPRLNTEAFF. The CDR3 coding sequence is TGCAGTGCTCGTCCCCGACTGAACACTGAAGCTTTCTTT.

This chain joins TRBV20-1 and TRBJ1-2, with D tentatively TRBD1 (6 bases). Trimming took off 5 bases at V and 4 bases at J, with 14 bases between the two ends. CDR1 is DFQATT, CDR2 SNEGSKA, per germline (reference sequence). This CDR3 has 13 amino acids. The CDR3 bases are TGCAGTGCTTACCGGGACACGATCTATGGCTACACCTTC. This encodes CSAYRDTIYGYTF.

This clonotype was seen a handful of times. The gene calls are TRBV6-6 and TRBJ1-1; no clear D gene. The CDR3 loop spans 12 amino acids. The germline V gene has CDR1 MNHNY and CDR2 SVGAGI (reference sequence). Deletions cut 2 bases from V and 3 bases from J, with 4 bases between. The CDR3 here is CASSYRHTEAFF. CDR3 DNA: TGTGCCAGCAGTTACAGGCACACTGAAGCTTTCTTT.

V usage is TRBV28 and J usage is TRBJ2-3, with a tentative D call TRBD2 (5 bases). This CDR3 has 14 amino acids. Per the germline V gene, CDR1 is MDHEN and CDR2 is SYDVKM. Trimming left V 6 bases short and J 10 bases short, with 20 bases between. The CDR3 nucleotides are TGTGCCAGCAGCGGATACCCGGGGTCGAAGTCGCAGTATTTT. As protein: CASSGYPGSKSQYF.

This clonotype was observed a few times. The J gene is TRBJ1-2, the V gene TRBV7-2; 10 bases map to TRBD1. The CDR3 loop spans 14 amino acids. Germline CDR1 SGHTA, CDR2 FQGNSA. V shed 4 bases and J 6 bases; nucleotides not matched to a gene: 5. The CDR3 bases are TGTGCCAGCAGCTCGACAGGGGGCGGCGATGGCTACACCTTC. Protein product: CASSSTGGGDGYTF.

In the case of this clonotype: One end of the junction is discordant with germline, which a read error may explain. The rearrangement uses TRBV7-2 and TRBJ1-2; no clear D gene. The germline gives CDR1 SGHTA, CDR2 FQGNSA. The CDR3 runs 12 residues. CDR3 in DNA: TGTGCCTGCAGCTCCTTATCCGGGGGCTACACCTTC. This encodes CACSSLSGGYTF.

This clonotype was recorded a few times. V and J are TRBV6-1 and TRBJ2-7; 8 bases line up with TRBD1. Trimming at V came to 3 bases and at J to 2 bases, leaving 6 bases not matched to a gene. CDR3 size: 15 residues. Germline-derived CDR1 and CDR2 are MNHNS and SASEGT. CDR3 protein: CASSEQGAPTYEQYF. CDR3 nucleotide sequence: TGTGCCAGCAGTGAGCAGGGGGCGCCGACCTACGAGCAGTACTTC.

This clonotype appeared a few times. V usage is TRBV20-1 and J usage is TRBJ2-3; D uncertain. The CDR3 length is 13 residues. Germline assignment: CDR1 DFQATT and CDR2 SNEGSKA (reference sequence). V gave up 7 bases and J gave up 5 bases, with 16 bases separating them. The chain's CDR3 is CSVPGWRGDTQYF. The CDR3 DNA follows: TGCAGTGTTCCGGGCTGGCGCGGAGATACGCAGTATTTT.

The V call is TRBV20-1, the J call TRBJ1-2; no clear D gene. This CDR3 comprises 13 residues. Trimming took off 1 base at V and 5 bases at J, with 11 bases between the two ends. Germline CDR1 and CDR2: DFQATT and SNEGSKA (reference sequence). Here the CDR3 reads CSARGEQNYGYTF. The CDR3 coding sequence is TGCAGTGCTAGAGGGGAGCAGAATTATGGCTACACCTTC.